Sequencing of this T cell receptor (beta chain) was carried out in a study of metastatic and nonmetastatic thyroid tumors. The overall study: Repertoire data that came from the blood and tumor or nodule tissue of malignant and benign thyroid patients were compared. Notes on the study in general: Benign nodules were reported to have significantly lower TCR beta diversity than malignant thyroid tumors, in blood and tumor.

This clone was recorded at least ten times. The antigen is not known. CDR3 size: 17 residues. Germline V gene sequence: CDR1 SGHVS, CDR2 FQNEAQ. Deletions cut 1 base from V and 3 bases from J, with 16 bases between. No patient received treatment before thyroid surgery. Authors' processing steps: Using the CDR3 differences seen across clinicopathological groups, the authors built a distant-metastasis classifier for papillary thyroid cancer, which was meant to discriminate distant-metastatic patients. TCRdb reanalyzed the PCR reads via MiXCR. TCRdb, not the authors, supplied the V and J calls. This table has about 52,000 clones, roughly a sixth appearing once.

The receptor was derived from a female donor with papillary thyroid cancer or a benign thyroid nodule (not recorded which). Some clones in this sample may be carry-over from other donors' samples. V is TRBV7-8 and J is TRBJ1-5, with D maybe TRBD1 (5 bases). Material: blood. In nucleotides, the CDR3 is TGTGCCAGCAGCTTAGGGCCGGGGACCCTTCACAATCAGCCCCAGCATTTT. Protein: CASSLGPGTLHNQPQHF.